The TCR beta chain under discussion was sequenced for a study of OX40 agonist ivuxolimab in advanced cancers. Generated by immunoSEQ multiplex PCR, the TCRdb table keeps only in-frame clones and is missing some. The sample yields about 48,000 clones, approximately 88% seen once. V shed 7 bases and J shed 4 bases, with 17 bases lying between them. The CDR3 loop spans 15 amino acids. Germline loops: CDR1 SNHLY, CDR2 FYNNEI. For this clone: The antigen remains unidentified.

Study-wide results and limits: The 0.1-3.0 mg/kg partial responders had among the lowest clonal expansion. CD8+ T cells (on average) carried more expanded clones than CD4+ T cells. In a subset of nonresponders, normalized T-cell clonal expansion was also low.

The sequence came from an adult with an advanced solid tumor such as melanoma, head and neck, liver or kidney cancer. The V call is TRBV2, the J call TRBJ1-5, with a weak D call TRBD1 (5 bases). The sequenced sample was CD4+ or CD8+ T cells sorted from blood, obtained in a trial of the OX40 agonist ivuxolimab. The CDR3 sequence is CASKGGLEGNQPQHF. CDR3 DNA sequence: TGTGCCAGCAAGGGCGGCCTAGAGGGGAATCAGCCCCAGCATTTT.